The entry that follows covers one TCR beta chain sequence. Its specific antigen is unknown. Per-nucleotide qualities are absent, and no much larger clonotype sits a single base away. The sample's time point, from its label and the paper: baseline before first vaccination. The vaccinee samples were drawn from two UK trials, COV001 and COV002, one of which was a single-blind randomized controlled phase 2/3 trial testing AZD1222 (ChAdOx1 nCoV-19) in healthy adults. For TCRbeta chain sequencing, PBMC samples were collected from trial participants at day 0 and at day 28 after the second dose. The data were obtained in a study of T cell responses to AZD1222 COVID-19 vaccine (dated by TCRdb to 2020 to 2022). Looking at the study overall: AZD1222 recipients with second doses at about 4 weeks or about 12 weeks were pooled, because spike-specific TCR depth and breadth did not differ between schedules. A total of 230 to 250 trial participants underwent TCR sequencing, of whom some 200 had received two doses of AZD1222 and around 26 had received two doses of the MenACWY control vaccine. Trial participants were enrolled into age subgroups of 18-55, 56-69 and 70-plus years, which contained roughly 140, 27 and 60 TCR-sequenced participants, respectively. Paper-wide results and their limitations: Conclusions about previously exposed vaccinees were limited because only six AZD1222 recipients were SARS-CoV-2 seropositive at baseline. The 56-69-year group was small, and its depth increase did not reach significance, likely because of low power. The whole spike protein was spanned by vaccine-associated CD4 TCRs, and dominant responses were seen in regions 160-218 and 743-854. Most participants were white British and females outnumbered males, and the authors suggested that clonal diversity may have been underestimated. A significant rise in spike-specific TCR breadth and depth was observed after two AZD1222 doses relative to day 0 and relative to MenACWY recipients. Reportedly, almost half of the unique spike-specific TCRs recognized epitopes lying outside the regions that are mutated in the B.1.351 and B.1.1.7 variants. Because no day 14 peak-response samples were available, repertoires were characterized only after the peak T cell response.

The CDR3 regions of human TCRbeta chains were analyzed by immunosequencing. The study's own analysis went as follows. Repertoire TCRs were matched against a reference library of SARS-CoV-2-specific TCRs generated with the MIRA antigen-specificity platform. Breadth was defined as the fraction of unique TCRs that were SARS-CoV-2-associated. Depth was defined as the fraction of total T cells that were SARS-CoV-2-associated. Using the MIRA data, each spike-specific TCR was mapped to the spike region that the TCR reacts to and placed in a CD4 or CD8 class. Log10-transformed breadth and depth values were compared by one-way ANOVA with Sidak's multiple comparisons tests. Sourced from immuneACCESS, this table was stored by TCRdb with only in-frame sequences that have V and J called. A share of the clones is absent; for the studies checked, an unresolved V gene accounts for under half, and the remainder has no known explanation. V and J calls and clone size follow that table, whereas D and trimming were derived from the DNA. Present in this sample are under 150,000 clones, under 95% of which were seen just once. Together, the top ten hold about 3% of the sample.

The sample was peripheral blood, taken on day 0 of AZD1222 vaccination. The TCR originated in an adult in good health.

The CDR3 sequence is CASSPGTNNSPLHF. The DNA reads TGCGCCAGCAGCCCCGGGACTAATAATTCACCCCTCCACTTT. The chain employs TRBV5-1 and TRBJ1-6, and possibly TRBD1, on 5 matching bases. CDR1 SGHRS and CDR2 YFSETQ were looked up in the germline V gene. The junction shows trimming of 4 bases on V and 5 bases on J, plus 10 bases between the germline ends. Its CDR3 holds 14 amino acids, cysteine through phenylalanine. Only the CDR3 portion is preserved as DNA: 42 bases, with reading frame beginning at the first base.